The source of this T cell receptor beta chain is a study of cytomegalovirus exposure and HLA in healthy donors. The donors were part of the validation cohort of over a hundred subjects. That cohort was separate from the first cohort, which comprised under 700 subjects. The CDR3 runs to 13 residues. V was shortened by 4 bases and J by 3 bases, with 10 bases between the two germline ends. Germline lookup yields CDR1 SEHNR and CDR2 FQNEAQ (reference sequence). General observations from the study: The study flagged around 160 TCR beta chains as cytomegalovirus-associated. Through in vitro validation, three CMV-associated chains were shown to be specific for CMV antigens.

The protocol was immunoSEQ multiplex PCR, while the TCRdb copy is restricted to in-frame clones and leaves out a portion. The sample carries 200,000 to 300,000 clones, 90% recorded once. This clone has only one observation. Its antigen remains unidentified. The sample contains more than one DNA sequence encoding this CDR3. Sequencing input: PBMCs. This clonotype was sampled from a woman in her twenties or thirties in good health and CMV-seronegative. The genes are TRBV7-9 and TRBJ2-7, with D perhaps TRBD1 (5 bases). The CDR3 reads CASSSRDSYEQYF. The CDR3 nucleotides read TGTGCCAGCAGCTCCCGTGACAGCTACGAGCAGTACTTC.